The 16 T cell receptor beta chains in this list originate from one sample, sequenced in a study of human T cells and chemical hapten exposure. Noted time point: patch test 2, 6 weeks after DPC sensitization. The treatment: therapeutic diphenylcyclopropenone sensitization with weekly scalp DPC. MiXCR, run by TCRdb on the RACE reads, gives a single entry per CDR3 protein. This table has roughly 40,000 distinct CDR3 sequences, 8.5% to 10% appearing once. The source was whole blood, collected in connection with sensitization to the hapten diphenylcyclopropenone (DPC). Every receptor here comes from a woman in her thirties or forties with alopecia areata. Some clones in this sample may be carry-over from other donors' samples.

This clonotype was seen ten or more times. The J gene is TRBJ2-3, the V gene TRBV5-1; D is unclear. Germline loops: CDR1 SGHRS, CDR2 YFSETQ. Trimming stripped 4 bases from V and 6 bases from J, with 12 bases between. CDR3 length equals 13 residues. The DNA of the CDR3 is TGCGCCAGCAGCCCACTTGGGGTCGATACGCAGTATTTT. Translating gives CASSPLGVDTQYF. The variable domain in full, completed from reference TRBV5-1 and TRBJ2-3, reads KAGVTQTPRYLIKTRGQQVTLSCSPISGHRSVSWYQQTPGQGLQFLFEYFSETQRNKGNFPGRFSGRQFSNSRSEMNVSTLELGDSALYLCASSPLGVDTQYFGPGTRLTVL.

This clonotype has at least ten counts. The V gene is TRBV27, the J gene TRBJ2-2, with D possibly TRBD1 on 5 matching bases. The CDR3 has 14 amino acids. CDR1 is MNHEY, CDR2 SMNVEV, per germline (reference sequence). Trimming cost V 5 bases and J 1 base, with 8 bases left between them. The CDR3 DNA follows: TGTGCCAGCAGTAGGGGAAAGAACACCGGGGAGCTGTTTTTT. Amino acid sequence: CASSRGKNTGELFF.

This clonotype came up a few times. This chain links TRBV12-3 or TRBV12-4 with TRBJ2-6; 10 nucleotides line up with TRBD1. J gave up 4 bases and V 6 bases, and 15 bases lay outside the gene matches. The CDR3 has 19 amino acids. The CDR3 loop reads CASSELPGQGTWGANVLTF. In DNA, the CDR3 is TGTGCCAGCAGCGAACTACCGGGACAGGGGACTTGGGGGGCCAACGTCCTGACTTTC.

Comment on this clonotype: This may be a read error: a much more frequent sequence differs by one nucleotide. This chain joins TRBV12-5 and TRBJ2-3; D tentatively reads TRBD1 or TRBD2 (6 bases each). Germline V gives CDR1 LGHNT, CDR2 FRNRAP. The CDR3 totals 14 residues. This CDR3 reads CSSGAQGRTDTQYF. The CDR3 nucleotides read TGTTCTAGTGGTGCTCAGGGGAGGACAGATACGCAGTATTTT.

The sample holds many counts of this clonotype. The CDR3 DNA reads TGCAGCGTCGAGACTAGCGGGGAGGTAGATACGCAGTATTTT. Translating it yields CSVETSGEVDTQYF. The genes are TRBV29-1 and TRBJ2-3; 11 nucleotides agree with TRBD2. The ends lost 6 bases at V and 5 bases at J; junction bases unmatched: 7. The CDR3 totals 14 residues. Germline-derived CDR1 and CDR2 are SQVTM and ANQGSEA.

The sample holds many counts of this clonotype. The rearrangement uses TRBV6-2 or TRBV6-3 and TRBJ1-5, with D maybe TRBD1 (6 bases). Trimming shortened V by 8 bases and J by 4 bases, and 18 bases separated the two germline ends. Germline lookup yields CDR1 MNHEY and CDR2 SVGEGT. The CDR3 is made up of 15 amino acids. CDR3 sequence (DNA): TGTGCCAGCCACGAAGGGGGTTGGAGTAATCAGCCCCAGCATTTT. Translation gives CASHEGGWSNQPQHF.

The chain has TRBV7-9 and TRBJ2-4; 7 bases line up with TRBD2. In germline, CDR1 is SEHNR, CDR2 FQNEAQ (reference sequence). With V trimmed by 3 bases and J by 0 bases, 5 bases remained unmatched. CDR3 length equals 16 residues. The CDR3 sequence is CASSFIAGVAKNIQYF. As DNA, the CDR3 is TGTGCCAGCAGCTTTATCGCGGGGGTAGCCAAAAACATTCAGTACTTC.

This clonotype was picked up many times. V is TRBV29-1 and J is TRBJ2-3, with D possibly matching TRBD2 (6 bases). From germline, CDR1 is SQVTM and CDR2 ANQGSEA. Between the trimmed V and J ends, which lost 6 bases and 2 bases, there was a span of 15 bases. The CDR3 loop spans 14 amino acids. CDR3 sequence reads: CSVQPGLLTDTQYF. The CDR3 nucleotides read TGCAGCGTCCAACCGGGACTTCTCACAGATACGCAGTATTTT.

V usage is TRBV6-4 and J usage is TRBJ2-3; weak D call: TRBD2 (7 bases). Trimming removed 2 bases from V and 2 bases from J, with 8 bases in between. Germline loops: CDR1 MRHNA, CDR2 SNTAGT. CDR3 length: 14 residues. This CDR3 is CASSDGGATDTQYF. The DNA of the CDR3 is TGTGCCAGCAGTGACGGGGGGGCCACAGATACGCAGTATTTT.

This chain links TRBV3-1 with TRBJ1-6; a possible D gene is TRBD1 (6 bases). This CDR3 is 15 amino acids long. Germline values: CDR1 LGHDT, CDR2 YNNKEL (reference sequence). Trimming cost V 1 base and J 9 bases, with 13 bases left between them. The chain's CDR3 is CASSQVLGAGSPLHF. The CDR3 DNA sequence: TGTGCCAGCAGCCAAGTTCTGGGGGCCGGTTCACCCCTCCACTTT.

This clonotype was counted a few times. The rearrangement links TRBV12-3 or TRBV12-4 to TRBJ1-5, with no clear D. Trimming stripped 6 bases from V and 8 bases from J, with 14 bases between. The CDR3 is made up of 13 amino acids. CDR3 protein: CASSARVREPQHF. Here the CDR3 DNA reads TGTGCCAGCAGCGCCCGAGTTAGGGAGCCCCAGCATTTT.

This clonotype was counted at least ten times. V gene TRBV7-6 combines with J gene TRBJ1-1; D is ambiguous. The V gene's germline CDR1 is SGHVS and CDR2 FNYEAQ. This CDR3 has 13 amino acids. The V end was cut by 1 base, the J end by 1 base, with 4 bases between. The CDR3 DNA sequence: TGTGCCAGCAGCTTAGAGGGGAACACTGAAGCTTTCTTT. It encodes CASSLEGNTEAFF.

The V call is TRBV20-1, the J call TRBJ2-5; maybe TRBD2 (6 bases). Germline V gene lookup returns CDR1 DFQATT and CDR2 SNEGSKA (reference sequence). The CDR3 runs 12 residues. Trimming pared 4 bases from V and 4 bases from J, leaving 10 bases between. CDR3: CSATGVRETQYF. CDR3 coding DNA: TGCAGTGCTACGGGGGTCCGAGAGACCCAGTACTTC.

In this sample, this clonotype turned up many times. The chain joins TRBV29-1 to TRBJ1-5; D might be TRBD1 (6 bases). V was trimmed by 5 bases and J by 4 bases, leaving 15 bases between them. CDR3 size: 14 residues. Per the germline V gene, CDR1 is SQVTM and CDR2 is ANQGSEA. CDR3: CSVSTGQPNQPQHF. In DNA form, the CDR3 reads TGCAGCGTTTCCACAGGGCAACCTAATCAGCCCCAGCATTTT.

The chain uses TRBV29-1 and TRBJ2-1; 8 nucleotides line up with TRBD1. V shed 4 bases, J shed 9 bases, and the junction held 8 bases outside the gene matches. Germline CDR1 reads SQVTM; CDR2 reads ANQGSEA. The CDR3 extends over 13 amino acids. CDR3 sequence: CSVVRQGAAEQFF. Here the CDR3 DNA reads TGCAGCGTTGTTCGGCAGGGGGCTGCTGAGCAGTTCTTC.

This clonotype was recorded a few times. The CDR3, as DNA: TGTGCCAGCAGCTTGAGGACTAGCGGGGGAAATGAGCAGTTCTTC. It specifies CASSLRTSGGNEQFF. The chain has TRBV11-3 and TRBJ2-1; 13 nucleotides line up with TRBD2. J was trimmed by 7 bases and V by 3 bases; bases with no gene match: 3. Germline loops: CDR1 SGHNT, CDR2 YENEEA. The CDR3 has 15 amino acids.